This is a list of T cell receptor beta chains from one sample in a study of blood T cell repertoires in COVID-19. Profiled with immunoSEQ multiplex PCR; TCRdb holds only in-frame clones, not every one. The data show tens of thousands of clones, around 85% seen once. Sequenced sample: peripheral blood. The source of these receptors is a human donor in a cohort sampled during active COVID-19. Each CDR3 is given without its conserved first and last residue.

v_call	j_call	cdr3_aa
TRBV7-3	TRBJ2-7	ASSLVVGPRGEQY
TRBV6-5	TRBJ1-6	ASSRAGGSNSPLH
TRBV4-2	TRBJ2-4	ASSQGTSAGWGENIQY
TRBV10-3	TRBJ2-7	AISRSGREGRGVVEQY
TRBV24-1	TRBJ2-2	ATSDLQGLAGLNTGELF
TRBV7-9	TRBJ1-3	ASSHRVQGDTIY
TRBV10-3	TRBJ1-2	AISDGPANYGYT
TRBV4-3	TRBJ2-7	ASSQRQGGEQY
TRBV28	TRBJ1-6	ASLDRGSYSSYNSPLH
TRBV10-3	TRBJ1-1	AISGTGATEAF
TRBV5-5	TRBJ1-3	ASRQQASGNTIY
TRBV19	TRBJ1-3	ASSLGQLSGNTIY
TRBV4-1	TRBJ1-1	ASSQDKGTEAF
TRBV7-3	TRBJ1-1	ASSLSGRGDEAF
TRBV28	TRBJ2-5	ASSRGAGHQETQY
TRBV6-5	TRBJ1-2	ASSYGTDSPKGYT
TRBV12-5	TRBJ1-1	ASGMRTSNTEAF
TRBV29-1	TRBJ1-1	SVKDSPEAF
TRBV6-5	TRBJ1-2	ASSYSRVNYGYT
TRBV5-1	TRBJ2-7	ASRPGDRGYEQY
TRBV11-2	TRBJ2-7	ASSLLGTSLHEQY
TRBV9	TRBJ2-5	ASSVSGVQETQY
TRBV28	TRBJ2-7	ASSSPGQGSNEQY
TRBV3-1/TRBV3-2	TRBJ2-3	ASSQVSGARDTQY
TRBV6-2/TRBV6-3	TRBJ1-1	ASSYSAQLEAF
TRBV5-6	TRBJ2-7	ASSLSPSYEQY